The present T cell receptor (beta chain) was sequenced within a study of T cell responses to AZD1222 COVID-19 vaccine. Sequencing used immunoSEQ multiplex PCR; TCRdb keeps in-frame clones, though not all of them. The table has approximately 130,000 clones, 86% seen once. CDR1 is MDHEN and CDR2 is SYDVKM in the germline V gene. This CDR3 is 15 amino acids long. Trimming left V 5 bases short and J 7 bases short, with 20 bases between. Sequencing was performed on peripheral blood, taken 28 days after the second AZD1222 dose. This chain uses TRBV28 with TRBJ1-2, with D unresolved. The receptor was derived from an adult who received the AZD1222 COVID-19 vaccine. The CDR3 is CASSISVNPVGGYTF. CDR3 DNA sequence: TGTGCCAGCAGTATTAGCGTCAACCCGGTGGGTGGCTACACCTTC.